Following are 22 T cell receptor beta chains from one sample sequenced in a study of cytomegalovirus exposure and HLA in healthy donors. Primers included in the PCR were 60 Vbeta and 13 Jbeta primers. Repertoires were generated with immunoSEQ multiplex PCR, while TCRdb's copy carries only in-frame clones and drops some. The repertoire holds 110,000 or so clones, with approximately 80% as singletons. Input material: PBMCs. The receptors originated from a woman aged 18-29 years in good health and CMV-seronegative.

CDR3 nucleotides: TGTGCCAGCAGAAACGGGGGGGCAGGCCAGTACGAGCAGTACTTC. Its translation: CASRNGGAGQYEQYF. The chain carries TRBV7-9 and TRBJ2-7, with TRBD2 matching 8 bases. V lost 6 bases to trimming and J lost 4 bases; unmatched junction nucleotides: 11. The CDR3 covers 15 residues. Germline values: CDR1 SEHNR, CDR2 FQNEAQ (reference sequence).

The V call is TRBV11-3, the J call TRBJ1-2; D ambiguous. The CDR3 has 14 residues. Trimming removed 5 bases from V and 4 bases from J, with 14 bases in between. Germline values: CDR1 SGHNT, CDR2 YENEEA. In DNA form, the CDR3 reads TGTGCCAGCAGCCCTAGCCCGGGATCCTATGGCTACACCTTC. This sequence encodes CASSPSPGSYGYTF.

The CDR3 sequence: CASRHGTGGPYNEQFF. The DNA for the CDR3 is TGTGCCAGCAGGCACGGGACAGGTGGCCCCTACAATGAGCAGTTCTTC. V gene TRBV2 combines with J gene TRBJ2-1, with 8 bases fitting TRBD1. V was pared by 6 bases and J by 2 bases, with 9 bases of the junction left unmatched. Germline V gene lookup returns CDR1 SNHLY and CDR2 FYNNEI. This CDR3 is built from 16 residues.

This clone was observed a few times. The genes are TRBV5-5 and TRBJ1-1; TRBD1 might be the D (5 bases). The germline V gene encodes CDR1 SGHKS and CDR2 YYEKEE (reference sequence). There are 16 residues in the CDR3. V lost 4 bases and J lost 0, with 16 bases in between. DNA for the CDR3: TGTGCCAGCAGCCTGTTCCGGGGGGTTATGAACACTGAAGCTTTCTTT. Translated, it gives CASSLFRGVMNTEAFF.

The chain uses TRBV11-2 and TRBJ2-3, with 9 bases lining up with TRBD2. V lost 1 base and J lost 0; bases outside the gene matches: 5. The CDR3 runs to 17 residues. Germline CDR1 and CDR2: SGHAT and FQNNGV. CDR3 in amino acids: CASSLVGGRASTDTQYF. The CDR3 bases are TGTGCCAGCAGCTTAGTGGGCGGGAGGGCTAGCACAGATACGCAGTATTTT.

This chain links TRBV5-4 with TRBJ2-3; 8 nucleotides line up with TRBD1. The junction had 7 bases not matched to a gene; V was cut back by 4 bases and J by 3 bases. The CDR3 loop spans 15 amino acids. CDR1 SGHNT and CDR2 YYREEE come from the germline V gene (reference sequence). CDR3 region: CASSPGTGKTDTQYF. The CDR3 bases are TGTGCCAGCAGCCCAGGGACAGGCAAGACAGATACGCAGTATTTT.

CDR3 amino acids: CASSFGQGGNTIYF. The CDR3 DNA reads TGTGCCAGCAGCTTCGGACAGGGTGGAAACACCATATATTTT. The chain is built from TRBV11-2 and TRBJ1-3; the match to TRBD1 covers 8 bases. This CDR3 is built from 14 residues. Germline assignment: CDR1 SGHAT and CDR2 FQNNGV. With 3 bases clipped from V and 3 bases from J, the junction kept 1 base outside the gene matches.

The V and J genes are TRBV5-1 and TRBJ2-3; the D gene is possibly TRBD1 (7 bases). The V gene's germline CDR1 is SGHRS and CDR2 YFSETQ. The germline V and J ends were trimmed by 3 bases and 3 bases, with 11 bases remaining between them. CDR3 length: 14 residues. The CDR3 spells CASSSRGRTDTQYF. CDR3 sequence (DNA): TGCGCCAGCAGCTCCAGGGGGAGGACAGATACGCAGTATTTT.

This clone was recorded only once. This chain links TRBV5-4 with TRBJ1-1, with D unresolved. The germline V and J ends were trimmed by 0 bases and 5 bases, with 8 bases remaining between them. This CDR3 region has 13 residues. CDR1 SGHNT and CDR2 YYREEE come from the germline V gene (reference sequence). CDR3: CASSLVLQTEAFF. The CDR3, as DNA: TGTGCCAGCAGCTTGGTACTACAAACTGAAGCTTTCTTT. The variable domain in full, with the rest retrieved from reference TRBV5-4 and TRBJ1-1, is ETGVTQSPTHLIKTRGQQVTLRCSSQSGHNTVSWYQQALGQGPQFIFQYYREEENGRGNFPPRFSGLQFPNYSSELNVNALELDDSALYLCASSLVLQTEAFFGQGTRLTVV.

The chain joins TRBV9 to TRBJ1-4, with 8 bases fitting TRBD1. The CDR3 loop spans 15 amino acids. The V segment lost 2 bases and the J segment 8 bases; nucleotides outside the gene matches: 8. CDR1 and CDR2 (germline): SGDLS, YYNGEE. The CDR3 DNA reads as TGTGCCAGCAGCGTGTCCGGGACAGGAGGGGAAAAACTGTTTTTT. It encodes CASSVSGTGGEKLFF. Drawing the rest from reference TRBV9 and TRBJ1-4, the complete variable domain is DSGVTQTPKHLITATGQRVTLRCSPRSGDLSVYWYQQSLDQGLQFLIQYYNGEERAKGNILERFSAQQFPDLHSELNLSSLELGDSALYFCASSVSGTGGEKLFFGSGTQLSVL.

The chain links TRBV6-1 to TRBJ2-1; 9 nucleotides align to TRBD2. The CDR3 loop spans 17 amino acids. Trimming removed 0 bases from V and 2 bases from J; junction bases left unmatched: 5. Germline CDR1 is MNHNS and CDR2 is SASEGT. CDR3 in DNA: TGTGCCAGCAGTGAAGCGGCGGGGGGGAGGGCCTACAATGAGCAGTTCTTC. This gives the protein CASSEAAGGRAYNEQFF.

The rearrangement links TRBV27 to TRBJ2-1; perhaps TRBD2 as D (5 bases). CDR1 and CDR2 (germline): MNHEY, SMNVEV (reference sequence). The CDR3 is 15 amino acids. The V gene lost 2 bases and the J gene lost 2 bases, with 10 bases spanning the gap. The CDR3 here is CASSLRESAYNEQFF. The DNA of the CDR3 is TGTGCCAGCAGTTTACGGGAATCGGCCTACAATGAGCAGTTCTTC.

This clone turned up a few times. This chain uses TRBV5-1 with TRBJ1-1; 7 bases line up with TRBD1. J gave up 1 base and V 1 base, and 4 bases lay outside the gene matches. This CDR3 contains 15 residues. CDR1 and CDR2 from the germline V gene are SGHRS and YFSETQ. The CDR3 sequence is CASSLIEGANTEAFF. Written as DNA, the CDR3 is TGCGCCAGCAGCTTGATTGAGGGGGCGAACACTGAAGCTTTCTTT.

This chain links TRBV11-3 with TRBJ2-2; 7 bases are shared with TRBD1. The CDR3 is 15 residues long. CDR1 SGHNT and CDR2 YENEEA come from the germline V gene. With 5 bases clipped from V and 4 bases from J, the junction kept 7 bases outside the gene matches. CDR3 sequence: CASSPMTGRTGELFF. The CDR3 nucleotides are TGTGCCAGCAGCCCAATGACAGGGCGCACCGGGGAGCTGTTTTTT.

The CDR3 loop reads CASRAGQGGDTQYF. The CDR3 bases are TGCGCCAGCCGCGCGGGACAGGGGGGAGATACGCAGTATTTT. The genes are TRBV5-1 and TRBJ2-3, with 11 nucleotides matching TRBD1. Unmatched junction bases numbered 6, after V lost 7 bases and J lost 5 bases. The CDR3 runs to 14 residues. Looked up from germline, CDR1 is SGHRS and CDR2 is YFSETQ.

The CDR3, as DNA: TGTGCCAGCAGTTTATCTCGCGGGAGGAACAATGAGCAGTTCTTC. It specifies CASSLSRGRNNEQFF. The chain has TRBV28 and TRBJ2-1; 8 bases line up with TRBD2. V lost 1 base and J lost 5; bases outside the gene matches: 4. Germline-derived CDR1 and CDR2 are MDHEN and SYDVKM. The CDR3 extends over 15 amino acids.

CDR3 amino acids: CASSQDPGSNYGYTF. The CDR3 bases are TGTGCCAGCAGCCAAGATCCCGGGAGTAACTATGGCTACACCTTC. The chain employs TRBV4-2 and TRBJ1-2, with D uncertain. V was trimmed by 0 bases and J by 1 base, leaving 9 bases between them. The CDR3 is made up of 15 amino acids. Germline V lookup: CDR1 LGHNA, CDR2 YNFKEQ.

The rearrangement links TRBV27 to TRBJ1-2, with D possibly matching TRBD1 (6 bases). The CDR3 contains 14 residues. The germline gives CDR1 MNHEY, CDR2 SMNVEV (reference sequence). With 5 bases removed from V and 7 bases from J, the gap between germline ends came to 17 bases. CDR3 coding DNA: TGTGCCAGCAGTCCAATTCAGGGGACGGGTGGCTACACCTTC. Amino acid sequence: CASSPIQGTGGYTF.

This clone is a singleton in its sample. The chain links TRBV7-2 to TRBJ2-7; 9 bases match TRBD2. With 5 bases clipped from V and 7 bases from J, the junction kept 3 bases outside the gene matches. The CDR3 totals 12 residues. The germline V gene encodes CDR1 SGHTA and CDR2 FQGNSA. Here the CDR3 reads CASSPLAGEQYF. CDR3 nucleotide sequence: TGTGCCAGCAGCCCGCTAGCGGGGGAGCAGTACTTC.

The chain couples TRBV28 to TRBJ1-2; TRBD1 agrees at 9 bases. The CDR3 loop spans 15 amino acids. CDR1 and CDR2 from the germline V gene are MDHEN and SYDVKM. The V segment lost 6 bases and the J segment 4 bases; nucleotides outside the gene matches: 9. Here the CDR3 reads CASSPPRDRAYGYTF. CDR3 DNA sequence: TGTGCCAGCAGCCCCCCCCGGGACAGGGCCTATGGCTACACCTTC.

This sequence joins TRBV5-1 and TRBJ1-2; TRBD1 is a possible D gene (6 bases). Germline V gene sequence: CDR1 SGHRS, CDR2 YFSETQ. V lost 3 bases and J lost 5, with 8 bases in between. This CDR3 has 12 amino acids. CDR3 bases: TGCGCCAGCAGCTCGGACAGATATGGCTACACCTTC. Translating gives CASSSDRYGYTF.

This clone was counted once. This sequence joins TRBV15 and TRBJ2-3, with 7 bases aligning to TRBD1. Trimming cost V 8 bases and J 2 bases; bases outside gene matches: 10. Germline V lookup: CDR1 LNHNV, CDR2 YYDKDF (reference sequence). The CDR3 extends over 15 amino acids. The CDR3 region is CATGPGQAYTDTQYF. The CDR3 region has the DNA TGTGCCACCGGCCCCGGACAGGCTTACACAGATACGCAGTATTTT.